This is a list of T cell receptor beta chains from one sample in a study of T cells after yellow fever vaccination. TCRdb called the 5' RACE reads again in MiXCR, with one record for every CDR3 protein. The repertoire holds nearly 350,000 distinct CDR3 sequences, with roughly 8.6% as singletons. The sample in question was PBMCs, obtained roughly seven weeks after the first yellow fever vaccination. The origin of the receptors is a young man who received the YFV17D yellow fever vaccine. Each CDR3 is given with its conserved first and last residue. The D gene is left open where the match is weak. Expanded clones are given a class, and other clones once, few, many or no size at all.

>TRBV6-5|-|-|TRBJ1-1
TGTGCCAGCAGTTACTCGGGCAGGAGGAACACTGAAGCTTTCTTT
CASSYSGRRNTEAFF
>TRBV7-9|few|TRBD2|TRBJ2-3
TGTGCCAGCAGCGCGACTAGCGGGGTAGATACGCAGTATTTT
CASSATSGVDTQYF
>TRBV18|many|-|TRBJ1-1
TGTGCCAGCAGTCCGACAGTGAACACTGAAGCTTTCTTT
CASSPTVNTEAFF
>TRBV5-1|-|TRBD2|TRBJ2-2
TGCGCCAGCAGCTCCCCTCCTAGCGGGGGGTACACCGGGGAGCTGTTTTTT
CASSSPPSGGYTGELFF
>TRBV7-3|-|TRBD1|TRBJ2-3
TGTGCCAGCAGCTTAGAGGGGGCAGGCACAGATACGCAGTATTTT
CASSLEGAGTDTQYF
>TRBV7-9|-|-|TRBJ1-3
TGTGCCAGCAACTTAGGAGGGAACACCATATATTTT
CASNLGGNTIYF
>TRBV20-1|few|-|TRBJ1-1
TGCAGTGCTAGAGATCCGGGGGCTGAAGCTTTCTTT
CSARDPGAEAFF
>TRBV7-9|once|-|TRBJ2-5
TGTGCCAGCAGCCTAGGGGGACACCGGTTCCAAGAGACCCAGTACTTC
CASSLGGHRFQETQYF
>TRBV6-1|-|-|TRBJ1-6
TGTGCCAGCAGTGAGGTCGGGGGCACCTATAATTCACCCCTCCACTTT
CASSEVGGTYNSPLHF
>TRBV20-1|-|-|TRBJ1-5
TGCAGTGCTAGTCTCGGGGCCTCGGATCAGCCCCAGCATTTT
CSASLGASDQPQHF
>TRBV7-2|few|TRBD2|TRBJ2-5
TGTGCCAGCAGCTTAGCTCCTAGCGGGGGTGAGACCCAGTACTTC
CASSLAPSGGETQYF
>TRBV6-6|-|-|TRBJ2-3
TGTGCCAGCAGTTACGGTGACCAAGATACGCAGTATTTT
CASSYGDQDTQYF
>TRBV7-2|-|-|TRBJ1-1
TGTGCCAGCAGCTTAGCGGGGACCCCCCAGGGGTCTACTGAAGCTTTCTTT
CASSLAGTPQGSTEAFF
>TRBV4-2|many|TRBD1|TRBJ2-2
TGTGCCAGCAGCCAAGAATCGCAGGGGGCTTCTTCCGGGGAGCTGTTTTTT
CASSQESQGASSGELFF
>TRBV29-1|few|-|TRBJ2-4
TGCAGCGTTGAAGGAAGCAGCGGGAAAAACATTCAGTACTTC
CSVEGSSGKNIQYF
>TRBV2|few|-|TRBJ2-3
TGTGCCAGCAGTATCGACGACTCCGCTAGCACAGATACGCAGTATTTT
CASSIDDSASTDTQYF
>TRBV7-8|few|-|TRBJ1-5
TGTGCCAGCAGCGCGACACCTGGGTACGATCAGCCCCAGCATTTT
CASSATPGYDQPQHF